This TCR beta chain originates from a study of cytomegalovirus exposure and HLA in healthy donors (dated by TCRdb to 2015 to 2018). Looking at the study overall: An earlier analysis of roughly 500 of the donors reported approximately 290 Gb of sequence data and some 100 million unique TCR beta sequences from 150 million to 200 million T cells. Rather than using new phenotypic data, the later analysis identified candidate immune exposures from TCR beta sequences and from how often those sequences occurred across donors. An earlier analysis of 587 of the donors used high-throughput TCR beta sequencing to judge whether each TCR beta V gene segment behaved as functional or pseudogenic. In a later genetic analysis, genome-wide SNP genotypes for about 55% of the 666 donors were used, and that subset was treated as a discovery cohort. Besides the first cohort of roughly 640 subjects, a separate validation cohort made up of around 120 different subjects was used. The study aimed to test whether cataloging public T cell receptors could reveal signatures of past pathogen exposure. On average, over 200,000 unique TCR beta nucleotide sequences were sequenced per donor among 300 to 500 genotyped donors of the cohort, with 15% to 20% of those sequences being non-productive. Because of strong linkage in the cohort, roughly five DR-DQ haplotypes were treated as single units for association and clustering. Donor age, sex, ethnicity and CMV serostatus were collected together with the repertoire data. HLA typing covered class I and class II loci at four-digit resolution. The study profiled the T cell repertoires of about 640 subjects by immunosequencing and related them to cytomegalovirus serostatus. To predict cytomegalovirus infection status, the study brought together high-throughput TCR immunosequencing, statistical association of individual TCRs with disease status, and machine learning. Of the roughly 430 genotyped donors, about 80% fell in the genetic ancestry cluster associated with self-reported Caucasian donors. In a later analysis, previously published TCR beta repertoires from some 640 donors were re-analyzed and high-resolution HLA genotyping was added so that TCR occurrence patterns could be studied. The number of typed donors differed by locus: about 620-640 for A, B, C, DRB1 and DQB1; some 540 for DQA1; approximately 600 for DPA1; and about 470 for DPB1. Around 320 gigabases of sequencing data and 70 million to 85 million unique TCR sequences were included in an early release covering roughly 700 HLA-typed donors. Every repertoire in the discovery cohort had been generated on one and the same sequencing platform.

Regarding this clone: No cognate antigen has been identified for it. Per-nucleotide qualities are absent, and no much larger clonotype sits a single base away.

CDR1 and CDR2 were assigned from the germline V gene as MDHEN and SYDVKM. The germline V and J ends show losses of 4 bases and 4 bases respectively, and no gene match explains 21 bases of the junction. The CDR3 covers 19 residues, taking in both the cysteine and the phenylalanine. The retained sequence is limited to the CDR3, 57 bases, with the frame set at the first base. What the work shows at the level of the full study, not this receptor alone: Because the 87-base-pair reads could not distinguish some IMGT-functional V segments, including TRBV6-2 and TRBV6-3, those segments were excluded. The study gave a list of 150 to 200 TCR beta chains associated with cytomegalovirus. In an earlier analysis of about 550 of the donors, most TCR beta V segments were observed in productive rearrangements about 87% or about 30% of the time, broadly matching IMGT annotations. Because counts were too low, about 18 rarely observed V segments, including chromosome 9 orphons, were left out of the earlier analysis of roughly 600 of the donors. According to the authors, the approach could potentially be generalized to other disease states and immunological phenotypes. The sequencing pipeline was judged likely to have produced a cluster of highly shared sequence variants as a technical artifact. At a false discovery rate of 0.05, a later analysis linked some 17,000 TCR beta sequences to specific HLA alleles. According to a later analysis, most CMV-associated TCR beta chains appeared to be HLA-restricted, and the HLA associations seemed to be driven largely by CMV exposure. Because HLA typing was missing for some donors at each locus, association tests included only the typed subset. According to a later analysis, parvovirus B19, influenza, CMV and Epstein-Barr virus appeared linked to several top co-occurrence clusters. When HLA alleles, especially DR and DQ, strongly co-occurred, attributing TCR associations to individual alleles was difficult. In a later analysis, the rate of TCR association differed among HLA loci, with DRB1 alleles having the most associated TCRs and HLA-C alleles having the fewest. A further reported finding was that TCR beta sequences accurately predicted the HLA-A and HLA-B alleles for most subjects in the first cohort. Correlated functional status among segregating V segments might be attributable to linkage disequilibrium, but an unknown experimental factor could not be ruled out. In a later analysis, HLA-associated TCR beta chains showed more clonal expansion and lower generation probabilities than non-associated chains that were equally common. Compared with the approximately 600-donor mean, donors in an Asian-associated ancestry cluster had fewer N-insertions in productive TCRs, according to a later genetic analysis. While some public TCRs were present in many individuals, most TCR sequences turned up only very rarely across donors. CMV serostatus was the only immune exposure information available for the cohort. In both the original and validation cohorts, the classifier was reported to diagnose cytomegalovirus status with high specificity and sensitivity. V-gene and J-gene trimming of TCR beta chains was associated with a missense DCLRE1C variant in a later genetic analysis, and the association was replicated in an independent cohort. Sequencing depth was assumed to be roughly uniform across donors in the presence/absence analyses, though that assumption may not hold. In vitro tests confirmed that three of the cytomegalovirus-associated TCR beta chains recognize cytomegalovirus antigens. Only TCR beta chains were sequenced in this cohort, and the absence of alpha or paired-chain data limited detectable features.

The cohort was made up of around 720 healthy bone marrow donors. At the time of sampling, every cohort member was nominally healthy, though immune exposures that went unrecorded were likely present. The donor tested CMV seronegative and was one of the 352 seronegative cohort members. Each donor provided a peripheral blood sample, and peripheral blood mononuclear cells were used for TCR beta sequencing. The Qiagen DNeasy Blood Extraction Kit was used to extract genomic DNA from the blood cell samples. Libraries were prepared through the immunoSEQ multiplex PCR assay. For the multiplex PCR, a mixture combining 60 forward primers for TCR Vbeta segments and 13 reverse primers for TCR Jbeta segments was used. Amplification of the CDR3 region of rearranged TCR beta genes was performed with a multiplex PCR assay on genomic DNA. The Illumina HiSeq System was used to sequence the amplified TCR beta libraries as 87-base-pair reads. Per the source publication's procedure: A later analysis tallied roughly 76 million unique TCR beta chains across the 700 or so repertoires, and roughly 11 million of those chains were shared by two or more donors. A nearest-neighbor algorithm error-corrected the raw reads and collapsed the reads into unique sequences, merging closely related sequences to remove PCR and sequencing errors. Alignment of CDR3 sequences to IMGT reference sequences was used to assign V, D and J gene segments. For a sequence to be retained, a match of at least six nucleotides to both a V gene segment and a J gene segment was required. A rearrangement counted as productive if the CDR3 had no stop codons and remained in frame with V and J, and every other rearrangement counted as non-productive. CDR3 was defined by IMGT convention, running from the second conserved V-encoded cysteine to the conserved J-encoded phenylalanine. The earlier analysis of some 540 of the donors excluded any sequence lacking an unambiguous match to a single V gene segment. In an earlier analysis of more than 500 of the donors, a V segment was called functional when productive rearrangements were above 56.7%, and segregating when the standard deviation between donors exceeded 5%. A statistical classification framework was developed to diagnose cytomegalovirus status using the catalog of TCR beta chain sequences. A later analysis assigned V and J genes by comparing TCR nucleotide sequences with IMGT/GENE-DB human TR gene sequences. In a later analysis, CDR3 sequences and most-parsimonious VDJ recombination scenarios were assigned using the TCRdist pipeline. In a later analysis, each TCR beta chain was defined by its CDR3 amino acid sequence together with its V-gene family, and reads lacking a unique V-gene family were excluded. In a later analysis, 450 to 600 highly shared, low-generation-probability nucleotide sequences were removed to address suspected cross-contamination and a sequencing artifact. In a later analysis, a clonal expansion index was calculated for each public chain from normalized within-repertoire ranks of inferred template counts. In a later analysis, generation probabilities were computed with a VDJ recombination model fitted to out-of-frame rearrangements, and the resulting probabilities were checked against IGoR. In a later analysis, hypergeometric tests were used to score TCR-TCR, TCR-HLA and TCR-CMV co-occurrence, with a repertoire-size bias correction applied to TCR pairs. False discovery rates were estimated in a later analysis by permuting HLA or CMV assignments 20 times. In a later analysis, co-occurring TCRs were grouped using DBSCAN, with TCRdist sequence similarity added in when clustering inside HLA-allele-positive subsets. Co-occurrence clustering excluded repertoires with fewer than 30,000 or more than 120,000 public chains, plus five with anomalous nucleotide sharing. In TCRdb, the immuneACCESS table is reduced to in-frame sequences with V and J assigned. These tables do not hold every clone; where another copy was compared, an unresolved V gene accounts for under half, and the others remain unexplained. From that table come the V and J calls and clone size; the DNA was used to work out D and trimming. Across this sample there are under 200,000 clones, with roughly four fifths seen only once. The ten largest clones add up to approximately 2% of the sample.

The chain uses TRBV28 and TRBJ1-1, with 7 central nucleotides matching TRBD1. Sequenced: PBMCs. The receptor was isolated from a woman aged 18-29 years in good health and CMV-seronegative. Here the CDR3 is given as CASSYGDRDIYSRGTEAFF. The nucleotide sequence reads as follows: TGTGCCAGCAGTTACGGTGACAGGGACATTTACTCAAGGGGCACTGAAGCTTTCTTT.